The 18 T cell receptor beta chains presented below share a single source sample, sequenced in a study of shared clonotypes between healthy human individuals. Measured with immunoSEQ multiplex PCR; TCRdb has only the in-frame clones, and not every one. The sample holds over 850,000 clones, around 78% seen once. Material: memory CD4+ T cells from PBMCs. Subset indicated: CD45RA-negative fraction. These receptors were taken from a man aged 18 to 30 in good health. Some clones in this sample may be carry-over from other donors' samples.

Only one count was recorded for this clone. The DNA of the CDR3 is TGTGCCAGCAGCCATGGGCCCGACTACGAGCAGTACTTC. Its translation: CASSHGPDYEQYF. The chain carries TRBV16 and TRBJ2-7; D ambiguous. V gave up 3 bases and J gave up 3 bases, with 9 bases separating them. Germline CDR1 reads KGHSY; CDR2 reads FQNENV. This CDR3 has 13 amino acids.

CDR3 amino acids: CASSLTFLGYTF. CDR3 nucleotide sequence: TGTGCCAGCAGCTTAACCTTCTTGGGCTACACCTTC. The V call is TRBV13, the J call TRBJ1-2; unclear D gene. Germline values: CDR1 PRHDT, CDR2 FYEKMQ (reference sequence). The ends were cut back, 2 bases at V and 8 bases at J, with 9 bases in the middle. This CDR3 comprises 12 residues.

The J gene is TRBJ2-2, the V gene TRBV30, with 7 positions matching TRBD1. Germline CDR1 is GTSNPN and CDR2 is SVGIG (reference sequence). With V trimmed by 2 bases and J by 3 bases, 0 bases remained unmatched. This CDR3 is built from 13 residues. DNA for the CDR3: TGTGCCTGGAGTCAGGGGGACACCGGGGAGCTGTTTTTT. Protein: CAWSQGDTGELFF.

In DNA, the CDR3 is TGCAGCGTACATACAGAGCCCTTGAACACTGAAGCTTTCTTT. Amino acid sequence: CSVHTEPLNTEAFF. The rearrangement links TRBV29-1 to TRBJ1-1; D is unresolved. V was shortened by 6 bases and J by 0 bases, with 14 bases between the two germline ends. The CDR3 totals 14 residues. Per germline, CDR1 SQVTM and CDR2 ANQGSEA.

This clone was detected only once. This sequence joins TRBV21-1 and TRBJ2-1; TRBD2 is the table's D call and was not checked against the DNA. TRBV21-1 is flagged as a pseudogene. CDR3 length: 15 amino acids. The CDR3 nucleotides are TGTGCCAGCAGCATAGGACTAGCGGAGTGGCCTGAGCAGTTCTTC. Its protein is CASSIGLAEWPEQFF.

The chain recombines TRBV11-3 with TRBJ2-2, with no clear D. This CDR3 is built from 13 residues. The germline V gene has CDR1 SGHNT and CDR2 YENEEA. V was trimmed by 4 bases and J by 7 bases, leaving 10 bases between them. The CDR3: CASSWTHYGELFF. The DNA of the CDR3 is TGTGCCAGCAGCTGGACCCACTACGGGGAGCTGTTTTTT.

The rearrangement links TRBV5-1 to TRBJ2-1; 9 positions match TRBD1. Trimming cost V 3 bases and J 7 bases; bases outside gene matches: 2. From germline, CDR1 is SGHRS and CDR2 YFSETQ. CDR3 length equals 13 residues. The DNA for the CDR3 is TGCGCCAGCAGCTCACAGGGGGCAAATGAGCAGTTCTTC. It codes for CASSSQGANEQFF. Drawing the rest from reference TRBV5-1 and TRBJ2-1, the complete variable domain is KAGVTQTPRYLIKTRGQQVTLSCSPISGHRSVSWYQQTPGQGLQFLFEYFSETQRNKGNFPGRFSGRQFSNSRSEMNVSTLELGDSALYLCASSSQGANEQFFGPGTRLTVL.

The rearrangement links TRBV6-1 to TRBJ1-5, with TRBD1 matching 7 bases. The germline V gene has CDR1 MNHNS and CDR2 SASEGT. V shed 6 bases, J shed 16 bases, and the junction held 12 bases outside the gene matches. The length of the CDR3 is 12 residues. The CDR3 DNA follows: TGTGCCAGCAGGGAGGAGGGGGCCAAGGATCATTTT. It is translated as CASREEGAKDHF.

This clone appeared once. The genes are TRBV29-1 and TRBJ2-1, with 9 nucleotides matching TRBD1. V lost 6 bases, J lost 2 bases, and 5 bases stayed unmatched. The germline gives CDR1 SQVTM, CDR2 ANQGSEA. The CDR3 runs 14 residues. CDR3 in DNA: TGCAGCGTAGAGCGGACAGGGGCCTACAATGAGCAGTTCTTC. Its protein product is CSVERTGAYNEQFF.

The chain uses TRBV27 and TRBJ2-7, with D perhaps assigned TRBD1 or TRBD2 (5 bases each). V was trimmed by 6 bases and J by 4 bases, leaving 16 bases between them. Looked up from germline, CDR1 is MNHEY and CDR2 is SMNVEV (reference sequence). The CDR3 has 14 residues. CDR3 amino acids: CASRPGRNTYEQYF. In DNA, the CDR3 is TGTGCCAGCAGGCCGGGACGAAACACGTACGAGCAGTACTTC.

This sequence joins TRBV5-1 and TRBJ2-1; D might be TRBD1 (5 bases). From germline, CDR1 is SGHRS and CDR2 YFSETQ. The CDR3 sequence is 16 residues long. Trimming removed 0 bases at V and 0 bases at J, with 10 bases between. CDR3 nucleotides: TGCGCCAGCAGCTTGGGGCAGGACATCTCCTACAATGAGCAGTTCTTC. Translated, it gives CASSLGQDISYNEQFF. The full variable domain, completed using reference TRBV5-1 and TRBJ2-1, is KAGVTQTPRYLIKTRGQQVTLSCSPISGHRSVSWYQQTPGQGLQFLFEYFSETQRNKGNFPGRFSGRQFSNSRSEMNVSTLELGDSALYLCASSLGQDISYNEQFFGPGTRLTVL.

The chain recombines TRBV5-1 with TRBJ2-3; 12 nucleotides align to TRBD1. Germline V gene lookup returns CDR1 SGHRS and CDR2 YFSETQ. This CDR3 region has 17 residues. Trimming cost V 4 bases and J 5 bases; bases outside gene matches: 11. CDR3 nucleotide sequence: TGCGCCAGCAGCACCGGGACAGGGGGCGCGAACAGAGATACGCAGTATTTT. Protein sequence: CASSTGTGGANRDTQYF.

This clone was recorded a few times. The genes are TRBV10-3 and TRBJ1-3, with D possibly matching TRBD1 (5 bases). Trimming took off 2 bases at V and 4 bases at J, with 15 bases between the two ends. The germline CDR1 and CDR2 sequences are ENHRY and SYGVKD. CDR3 length: 16 residues. The CDR3 DNA sequence: TGTGCCATCAGTGAGACGGCAGGGCGAGGCGGAAACACCATATATTTT. Protein: CAISETAGRGGNTIYF.

The chain carries TRBV18 and TRBJ2-3; maybe TRBD2 (6 bases). CDR3 length: 15 residues. The germline CDR1 and CDR2 sequences are KGHSH and LQKENI. Deletions cut 4 bases from V and 0 bases from J, with 11 bases between. The DNA for the CDR3 is TGTGCCAGCTCACTTGGCGGGACTAGCACAGATACGCAGTATTTT. Translating gives CASSLGGTSTDTQYF.

The chain recombines TRBV10-1 with TRBJ2-3; D may match TRBD1 or TRBD2 (6 bases each). With 5 bases removed from V and 1 base from J, the gap between germline ends came to 16 bases. The germline V gene encodes CDR1 WNHNN and CDR2 SYGVQD (reference sequence). The CDR3 is 16 residues long. Here the CDR3 DNA reads TGCGCCAGCAGTCGCCAAGGGGGGTCTGGCACAGATACGCAGTATTTT. Amino acids: CASSRQGGSGTDTQYF.

The V and J genes are TRBV5-1 and TRBJ2-7, with a tentative D call TRBD1 (6 bases). CDR3 length: 16 residues. The V gene lost 0 bases and the J gene lost 0 bases, with 13 bases spanning the gap. Germline assignment: CDR1 SGHRS and CDR2 YFSETQ. The CDR3 loop reads CASSLAPGQSSYEQYF. The CDR3 bases are TGCGCCAGCAGCTTGGCCCCCGGACAGAGCTCCTACGAGCAGTACTTC.

The J gene is TRBJ1-1, the V gene TRBV2; D gene uncertain. The CDR3 consists of 13 residues. Per the germline V gene, CDR1 is SNHLY and CDR2 is FYNNEI. V lost 4 bases and J lost 1, with 7 bases in between. The chain's CDR3 is CASSGEANTEAFF. The DNA of the CDR3 is TGTGCCAGCAGTGGGGAAGCGAACACTGAAGCTTTCTTT.

Only one count was recorded for this clone. The V and J genes are TRBV5-4 and TRBJ2-5; D perhaps matches TRBD2 (6 bases). This CDR3 comprises 15 residues. V was clipped by 4 bases and J by 2 bases, with 15 bases between them. Germline CDR1 reads SGHNT; CDR2 reads YYREEE (reference sequence). The CDR3 nucleotides read TGTGCCAGCAGCCGAAGAGTGGGGGGACAAGAGACCCAGTACTTC. This translates into CASSRRVGGQETQYF.